This note documents a single T cell receptor (beta chain) sequence. What it binds is not known. The sample belongs to a study of T cell repertoires in cytomegalovirus infection. The wider study: CMV epitopes used comprised recently identified HLA-C-restricted ones and well-studied HLA-B-restricted ones. Matching HLA type, along with CMV infection, was indicated by public TCR beta signatures.

A single record per CDR3 protein comes from TCRdb applying MiXCR to the reads. This sample has a few hundred thousand distinct CDR3 sequences; roughly 34% occur once, and the top ten carry roughly 14%. The V segment lost 6 bases and the J segment 0 bases; nucleotides outside the gene matches: 4. Germline lookup yields CDR1 GTSNPN and CDR2 SVGIG (reference sequence). The CDR3 spans 14 residues. Study results and limitations: HLA-C-restricted CMV clonotypes gave the most frequent clonotype in two of eight donors. Of the TCR beta families, the public ones yielded a cumulative frequency that identified carriers of CMV plus the relevant HLA.

The chain has TRBV30 and TRBJ1-5; 8 positions match TRBD1. The source is a human donor in good health (CMV status not recorded). Some clones in this sample may be carry-over from other donors' samples. Sequencing used cultured PBMCs, obtained from culture after CMV antigen stimulation. CDR3 nucleotides: TGTGCCTGCCAGACAGGGGATAGCAATCAGCCCCAGCATTTT. Translation gives CACQTGDSNQPQHF.